Included here is one T cell receptor (beta chain) sequence, with context. This CDR3 is built from 17 residues. Libraries were prepared by immunoSEQ multiplex PCR; TCRdb keeps only in-frame clonotypes and omits some of them. The sample yields over 650,000 clones, around 87% seen once. This record belongs to a study of shared T cell receptors in the human thymus. This same sample was also part of a study on human thymus T cells. That study reports: It was healthy Finnish infants having corrective surgery for congenital heart defects who were the donors. In corrective heart surgery, resections were taken, and these provided the thymus tissue. The related literature has documented a marked overlap of thymic repertoires among unrelated individuals.

V gene TRBV1 combines with J gene TRBJ2-1; the table's D call, TRBD2, was not checked against the DNA. TRBV1 is annotated as a pseudogene. The sample was thymocytes. The receptor comes from a boy in the first two years of life with a congenital heart defect. This chain's CDR3 is CTSSQFSGRALLNEQFF. In nucleotides, the CDR3 is TGCACCAGCAGCCAATTTAGCGGGAGGGCACTCCTCAATGAGCAGTTCTTC.